This T cell receptor (beta chain) was identified in a study of cytomegalovirus exposure and HLA in healthy donors. Primers for the PCR totalled 60 Vbeta and 13 Jbeta. The table came from immunoSEQ multiplex PCR; TCRdb's copy has only in-frame clones and leaves some out. This sample has over 150,000 clones, with around 83% found just once. As regards this clone: What it binds is unknown.

CDR3 length: 15 amino acids. The germline gives CDR1 SGHVS, CDR2 FNYEAQ. V lost 1 base, J lost 4 bases, and 3 bases stayed unmatched. Study-wide results and limits: Sequences of the TCR beta chain were said to predict the HLA-A and HLA-B alleles of most subjects accurately. In an earlier analysis, in approximately 630 donors, most V segments appeared productive either ~90% or ~30% of the time.

This chain links TRBV7-6 with TRBJ2-1, with 8 bases aligning to TRBD1. This sequence originates from a male donor in good health and CMV-seropositive. The sequenced material came from PBMCs. Here the CDR3 DNA reads TGTGCCAGCAGCTTAGGGACAGGGTCTTACAATGAGCAGTTCTTC. Translating it yields CASSLGTGSYNEQFF.